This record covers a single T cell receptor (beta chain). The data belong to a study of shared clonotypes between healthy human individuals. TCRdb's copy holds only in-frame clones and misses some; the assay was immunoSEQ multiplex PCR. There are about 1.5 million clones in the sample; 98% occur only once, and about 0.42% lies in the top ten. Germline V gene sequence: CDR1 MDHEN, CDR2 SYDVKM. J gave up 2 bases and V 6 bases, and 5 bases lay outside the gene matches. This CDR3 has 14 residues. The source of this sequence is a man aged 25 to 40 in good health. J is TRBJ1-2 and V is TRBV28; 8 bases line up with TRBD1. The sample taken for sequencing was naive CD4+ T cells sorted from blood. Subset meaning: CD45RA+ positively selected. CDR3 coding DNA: TGTGCCAGCAGCCAGACAGGGGAGAACTATGGCTACACCTTC. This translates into CASSQTGENYGYTF.